One and the same sample provided the 31 T cell receptor beta chains below, sequenced in a study of monozygotic twins with inflammatory bowel disease. TCRdb re-called the 5' RACE reads and catalogs CDR3 proteins one per entry, DNA excluded. The sample table sets out under 200,000 distinct CDR3 sequences. Sequencing used blood. These receptors were taken from a human donor with ulcerative colitis or Crohn's disease, or a healthy co-twin of an affected twin (not recorded which).

The chain employs TRBV5-1 and TRBJ2-7; TCRdb lists TRBD1, though no DNA is available to test this call. There are 14 residues in the CDR3. In germline, CDR1 is SGHRS, CDR2 YFSETQ. CDR3: CASSPGTGLYEQYF.

This chain connects TRBV3-1 to TRBJ2-3; TCRdb designates TRBD1, a call that cannot be tested without DNA. The germline CDR1 and CDR2 sequences are LGHDT and YNNKEL (reference sequence). The CDR3 has 13 residues. The CDR3 sequence is CAARGGSTDTQYF.

The chain has TRBV5-1 and TRBJ2-5; the D call of TRBD1 rests on TCRdb alone, since no DNA is present to check it. From germline, CDR1 is SGHRS and CDR2 YFSETQ. The CDR3 has 15 amino acids. The CDR3 loop reads CASSLQGTPQETQYF.

V is TRBV29-1 and J is TRBJ2-1; TCRdb designates TRBD1, a call that cannot be tested without DNA. CDR1 is SQVTM, CDR2 ANQGSEA, per germline. This CDR3 spans 12 amino acids. CDR3 amino acids: CSVVGGVDEQFF.

The rearrangement uses TRBV20-1 and TRBJ2-1; TCRdb picks TRBD1, but there is no DNA to check that call. Germline V gene lookup returns CDR1 DFQATT and CDR2 SNEGSKA (reference sequence). The CDR3 spans 16 residues. The CDR3 sequence is CSARVPQRIGLNEQFF.

The chain uses TRBV4-1 and TRBJ2-2. The CDR3 runs 16 residues. The V gene's germline CDR1 is MGHRA and CDR2 YSYEKL. CDR3 in amino acids: CASSSRVVSDTGELFF.

This rearrangement joins TRBV20-1 to TRBJ2-1; TCRdb gives TRBD2 as the D gene, but with no DNA this cannot be confirmed. Germline V gives CDR1 DFQATT, CDR2 SNEGSKA (reference sequence). The CDR3 contains 13 residues. CDR3 sequence reads: CSTRDSLSGEQFF.

V usage is TRBV5-5 and J usage is TRBJ2-7; TCRdb outputs TRBD2, but without DNA this stays unchecked. Germline V gives CDR1 SGHKS, CDR2 YYEKEE (reference sequence). This CDR3 has 15 amino acids. The chain's CDR3 is CASSFPGRGTYEQYF.

The J gene is TRBJ2-5, the V gene TRBV5-1; TCRdb outputs TRBD1, but without DNA this stays unchecked. CDR1 is SGHRS and CDR2 is YFSETQ in the germline V gene. The CDR3 spans 18 residues. The CDR3 loop reads CASSLDVWTGGWGETQYF. Combining the CDR3 with reference TRBV5-1 and TRBJ2-5 gives the whole variable domain KAGVTQTPRYLIKTRGQQVTLSCSPISGHRSVSWYQQTPGQGLQFLFEYFSETQRNKGNFPGRFSGRQFSNSRSEMNVSTLELGDSALYLCASSLDVWTGGWGETQYFGPGTRLLVL.

V is TRBV7-2 and J is TRBJ1-1. The CDR3 is made up of 14 amino acids. CDR1 and CDR2 from the germline V gene are SGHTA and FQGNSA. CDR3 residues: CASSLGLGVTEAFF.

The rearrangement uses TRBV9 and TRBJ2-1; no DNA is available, so the TRBD2 call from TCRdb remains unchecked. The CDR3 extends over 13 amino acids. CDR1 is SGDLS and CDR2 is YYNGEE in the germline V gene. The CDR3 is CASSIEFLPPQFF.

The J gene is TRBJ2-1, the V gene TRBV28; there is no DNA to check the TCRdb D call of TRBD1. CDR1 is MDHEN, CDR2 SYDVKM, per germline. CDR3 size: 14 residues. This CDR3 reads CASSSDRVDSEQFF.

V and J are TRBV12-3 or TRBV12-4 and TRBJ2-1; the TRBD1 assignment by TCRdb is unverifiable without DNA. The CDR3 has 13 residues. CDR3 protein: CASRTGVYNEQFF.

The chain is built from TRBV15 and TRBJ2-1; the TCRdb call, TRBD1, lacks DNA for checking. The CDR3 is 16 amino acids. Germline V gives CDR1 LNHNV, CDR2 YYDKDF (reference sequence). CDR3 loop: CATSRETGGRGNEQFF.

The chain's CDR3 is CASRPGQASVEQYF. V gene TRBV12-3 or TRBV12-4 combines with J gene TRBJ2-7; TCRdb indicates TRBD1, and absent DNA this call remains unverified. The CDR3 has 14 amino acids.

This rearrangement joins TRBV5-1 to TRBJ1-2. CDR3 size: 14 residues. CDR1 and CDR2 (germline): SGHRS, YFSETQ. The CDR3 protein is CASSVGGAGYGYTF.

The rearrangement uses TRBV28 and TRBJ1-2; without DNA, the TCRdb call of TRBD1 cannot be checked. There are 14 residues in the CDR3. Germline V CDR1 and CDR2: MDHEN, SYDVKM. CDR3 protein: CASSLRTGVRGYTF.

The chain employs TRBV20-1 and TRBJ2-1; TCRdb proposes TRBD2, but this gene call is untestable without DNA. Germline V gene sequence: CDR1 DFQATT, CDR2 SNEGSKA (reference sequence). This CDR3 comprises 16 residues. CDR3 sequence: CSARDRGGLASNEQFF.

J is TRBJ2-1 and V is TRBV7-6; the TCRdb call, TRBD1, lacks DNA for checking. CDR1 SGHVS and CDR2 FNYEAQ come from the germline V gene. This CDR3 is 17 amino acids long. The CDR3 sequence is CASSSRLGDREWNEQFF.

This chain joins TRBV20-1 and TRBJ2-3; with no DNA, the TCRdb D assignment of TRBD1 cannot be verified. The CDR3 spans 15 residues. Germline V gene sequence: CDR1 DFQATT, CDR2 SNEGSKA (reference sequence). The CDR3 protein is CSARDAAGSGDTQYF.

This chain links TRBV7-9 with TRBJ2-7; TCRdb returns TRBD2, unconfirmable since there is no DNA. Per germline, CDR1 SEHNR and CDR2 FQNEAQ (reference sequence). The CDR3 totals 15 residues. CDR3 sequence reads: CASSIAGTSGYEQYF. Using reference TRBV7-9 and TRBJ2-7 for the parts outside the CDR3, the full variable domain is DTGVSQNPRHKITKRGQNVTFRCDPISEHNRLYWYRQTLGQGPEFLTYFQNEAQLEKSRLLSDRFSAERPKGSFSTLEIQRTEQGDSAMYLCASSIAGTSGYEQYFGPGTRLTVT.

The chain links TRBV20-1 to TRBJ2-7; the TCRdb D gene call, TRBD1, has no DNA to confirm it. The germline gives CDR1 DFQATT, CDR2 SNEGSKA (reference sequence). The CDR3 is 14 residues long. CDR3 residues: CSARGDKTWGEQYF.

The chain joins TRBV12-3 or TRBV12-4 to TRBJ1-6. The CDR3 spans 16 residues. CDR3 sequence reads: CASSDPDRPGISPLHF.

The V call is TRBV12-3 or TRBV12-4, the J call TRBJ2-5. The CDR3 loop spans 13 amino acids. The chain's CDR3 is CASSLPAQETQYF.

The rearrangement joins TRBV5-6 to TRBJ1-1; TCRdb lists TRBD1, though no DNA is available to test this call. Germline V lookup: CDR1 SGHDT, CDR2 YYEEEE. The CDR3 runs to 17 residues. The CDR3: CASSSALRGTWNTEAFF.

The V gene is TRBV5-1, the J gene TRBJ2-1. Per the germline V gene, CDR1 is SGHRS and CDR2 is YFSETQ. CDR3 length: 16 residues. CDR3 region: CASSLEDQPAYNEQFF.

The chain employs TRBV5-6 and TRBJ2-7; TCRdb selects TRBD1, and the lack of DNA leaves this call unchecked. CDR1 and CDR2 from the germline V gene are SGHDT and YYEEEE. The length of the CDR3 is 17 residues. Here the CDR3 reads CASSLRLGTLFSYEQYF. The whole variable domain, remainder taken from reference TRBV5-6 and TRBJ2-7, is DAGVTQSPTHLIKTRGQQVTLRCSPKSGHDTVSWYQQALGQGPQFIFQYYEEEERQRGNFPDRFSGHQFPNYSSELNVNALLLGDSALYLCASSLRLGTLFSYEQYFGPGTRLTVT.

The genes are TRBV15 and TRBJ1-4; the D call of TRBD1 rests on TCRdb alone, since no DNA is present to check it. CDR1 is LNHNV, CDR2 YYDKDF, per germline (reference sequence). The CDR3 loop spans 15 amino acids. This CDR3 is CATSSAGTGGEKLFF.

This chain links TRBV5-1 with TRBJ1-1. This CDR3 is 14 amino acids long. Per the germline V gene, CDR1 is SGHRS and CDR2 is YFSETQ. CDR3 sequence: CASSLDVGPTEAFF.

The rearrangement links TRBV20-1 to TRBJ1-4; TCRdb selects TRBD1, and the lack of DNA leaves this call unchecked. CDR1 is DFQATT and CDR2 is SNEGSKA in the germline V gene (reference sequence). This CDR3 contains 15 residues. CDR3 amino acids: CSAPPPTGLNEKLFF.

CDR3 region: CSPRGFRGNEQFF. V gene TRBV20-1 combines with J gene TRBJ2-1; TCRdb calls TRBD1, which cannot be checked without DNA. Germline CDR1 reads DFQATT; CDR2 reads SNEGSKA (reference sequence). This CDR3 has 13 amino acids.